Listed below are T cell receptor beta chains from one sample, sequenced in a study of human T cells and chemical hapten exposure. TCRdb fed the RACE reads into MiXCR, producing one record per CDR3 protein. The table has 150,000 to 200,000 distinct CDR3 sequences, about 22% seen once. The source material was whole blood, sampled in connection with sensitization to the hapten diphenylcyclopropenone (DPC). Every receptor here comes from a woman between 50 and 59 years old with alopecia areata. Some clones in this sample may be carry-over from other donors' samples. Both conserved end residues are part of each CDR3. D genes are given only for firm matches. The size entry is marked missing in some rows and otherwise reads once, few, many or a size class.

V gene: TRBV2
clone size: few
D gene: TRBD2
J gene: TRBJ2-1
CDR3 protein: CASKLGLESSKQFF
CDR3 DNA: TGTGCCAGCAAACTTGGACTAGAGAGTTCAAAGCAGTTCTTC

V gene: TRBV5-4
clone size: NA
D gene: NA
J gene: TRBJ2-2
CDR3 protein: CASSKNERVNTGELFF
CDR3 DNA: TGTGCCAGCAGCAAAAACGAGCGGGTCAACACCGGGGAGCTGTTTTTT

V gene: TRBV27
clone size: few
D gene: NA
J gene: TRBJ1-2
CDR3 protein: CASSSLTGANYGYTF
CDR3 DNA: TGTGCCAGCAGCAGCCTGACAGGAGCTAACTATGGCTACACCTTC

V gene: TRBV29-1
clone size: few
D gene: NA
J gene: TRBJ1-1
CDR3 protein: CSVESGNTEAFF
CDR3 DNA: TGCAGCGTTGAATCTGGGAACACTGAAGCTTTCTTT

V gene: TRBV18
clone size: few
D gene: NA
J gene: TRBJ2-2
CDR3 protein: CVSSPDRDMNTGELFF
CDR3 DNA: TGTGTCAGCTCACCCGATCGGGACATGAACACCGGGGAGCTGTTTTTT

V gene: TRBV27
clone size: few
D gene: TRBD1
J gene: TRBJ2-7
CDR3 protein: CATKMDRERYEQYF
CDR3 DNA: TGTGCCACCAAGATGGACAGGGAGCGGTACGAGCAGTACTTC

V gene: TRBV5-1
clone size: few
D gene: NA
J gene: TRBJ2-3
CDR3 protein: CASGRRFGTDTQYF
CDR3 DNA: TGCGCCAGCGGTCGGAGGTTTGGGACAGATACGCAGTATTTT

V gene: TRBV29-1
clone size: NA
D gene: NA
J gene: TRBJ2-7
CDR3 protein: CSVERGGHEQYF
CDR3 DNA: TGCAGCGTTGAAAGGGGCGGCCACGAGCAGTACTTC

V gene: TRBV25-1
clone size: few
D gene: NA
J gene: TRBJ2-1
CDR3 protein: CASSRFQSYNEQFF
CDR3 DNA: TGTGCCAGCAGTCGGTTTCAATCCTACAATGAGCAGTTCTTC

V gene: TRBV27
clone size: few
D gene: NA
J gene: TRBJ2-1
CDR3 protein: CASRFSGSYNEQFF
CDR3 DNA: TGTGCCAGCAGATTTTCTGGGTCTTACAATGAGCAGTTCTTC

V gene: TRBV3-1
clone size: NA
D gene: NA
J gene: TRBJ2-7
CDR3 protein: CASSHLPDSYEQYF
CDR3 DNA: TGTGCCAGCAGCCATCTACCGGACTCCTACGAGCAGTACTTC

V gene: TRBV20-1
clone size: NA
D gene: TRBD1
J gene: TRBJ2-7
CDR3 protein: CSAPGQVASYEQYF
CDR3 DNA: TGCAGTGCCCCGGGACAGGTCGCATCCTACGAGCAGTACTTC

V gene: TRBV12-3/TRBV12-4
clone size: few
D gene: NA
J gene: TRBJ1-1
CDR3 protein: CASSPGLGAEAFF
CDR3 DNA: TGTGCCAGCAGCCCTGGACTTGGGGCTGAAGCTTTCTTT

V gene: TRBV13
clone size: NA
D gene: NA
J gene: TRBJ2-1
CDR3 protein: CASSTELASSYNEQFF
CDR3 DNA: TGTGCCAGCAGCACCGAACTAGCCAGCTCCTACAATGAGCAGTTCTTC

V gene: TRBV3-1
clone size: NA
D gene: TRBD1
J gene: TRBJ1-5
CDR3 protein: CASSQGDRPNQPQHF
CDR3 DNA: TGTGCCAGCAGCCAAGGGGACAGACCCAATCAGCCCCAGCATTTT

V gene: TRBV27
clone size: NA
D gene: TRBD1
J gene: TRBJ2-6
CDR3 protein: CASSSRDRGSGANVLTF
CDR3 DNA: TGTGCCAGCAGTAGCCGGGACAGGGGGTCTGGGGCCAACGTCCTGACTTTC

V gene: TRBV12-3/TRBV12-4
clone size: few
D gene: NA
J gene: TRBJ2-7
CDR3 protein: CASSLMSRAGEQYF
CDR3 DNA: TGTGCCAGCAGTTTAATGTCGAGGGCCGGCGAGCAGTACTTC

V gene: TRBV21-1
clone size: few
D gene: NA
J gene: TRBJ1-6
CDR3 protein: CASSQLPRANSPLHF
CDR3 DNA: TGTGCCAGCAGCCAACTTCCCAGGGCCAATTCACCCCTCCACTTT

V gene: TRBV25-1
clone size: few
D gene: NA
J gene: TRBJ2-6
CDR3 protein: CASSESTQAVLTF
CDR3 DNA: TGTGCCAGCAGTGAATCTACGCAAGCAGTCCTGACTTTC

V gene: TRBV5-1
clone size: few
D gene: NA
J gene: TRBJ1-2
CDR3 protein: CASSLDGTANYGYTF
CDR3 DNA: TGCGCCAGCAGCTTGGACGGGACGGCTAACTATGGCTACACCTTC